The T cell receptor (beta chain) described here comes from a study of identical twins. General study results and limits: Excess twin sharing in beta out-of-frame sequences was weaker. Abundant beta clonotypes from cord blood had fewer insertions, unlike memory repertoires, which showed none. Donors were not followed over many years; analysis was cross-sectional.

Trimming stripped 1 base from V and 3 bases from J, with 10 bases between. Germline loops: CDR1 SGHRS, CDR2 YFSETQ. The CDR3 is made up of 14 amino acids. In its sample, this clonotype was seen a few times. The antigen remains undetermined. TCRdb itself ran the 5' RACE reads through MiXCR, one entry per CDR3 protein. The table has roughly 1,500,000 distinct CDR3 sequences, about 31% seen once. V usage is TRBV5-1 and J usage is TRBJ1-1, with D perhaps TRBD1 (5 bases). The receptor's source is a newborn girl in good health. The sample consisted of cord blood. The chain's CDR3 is CASSLSGRDTEAFF. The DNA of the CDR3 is TGCGCCAGCAGCTTGTCGGGCAGGGACACTGAAGCTTTCTTT.